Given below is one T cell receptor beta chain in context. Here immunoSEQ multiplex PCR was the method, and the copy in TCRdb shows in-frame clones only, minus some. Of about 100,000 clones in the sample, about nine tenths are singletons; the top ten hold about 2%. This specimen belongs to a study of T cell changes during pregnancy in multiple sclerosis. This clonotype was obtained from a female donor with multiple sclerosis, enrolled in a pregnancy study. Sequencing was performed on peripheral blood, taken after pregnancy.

The CDR3 coding sequence is TGTGCCATCGGACAGAGCACAGATACGCAGTATTTT. This gives the protein CAIGQSTDTQYF. The V gene is TRBV10-3, the J gene TRBJ2-3, with D possibly matching TRBD1 (6 bases). V lost 8 bases and J 0 bases, leaving 6 bases between the germline ends. The CDR3 sequence is 12 residues long. The germline gives CDR1 ENHRY, CDR2 SYGVKD.